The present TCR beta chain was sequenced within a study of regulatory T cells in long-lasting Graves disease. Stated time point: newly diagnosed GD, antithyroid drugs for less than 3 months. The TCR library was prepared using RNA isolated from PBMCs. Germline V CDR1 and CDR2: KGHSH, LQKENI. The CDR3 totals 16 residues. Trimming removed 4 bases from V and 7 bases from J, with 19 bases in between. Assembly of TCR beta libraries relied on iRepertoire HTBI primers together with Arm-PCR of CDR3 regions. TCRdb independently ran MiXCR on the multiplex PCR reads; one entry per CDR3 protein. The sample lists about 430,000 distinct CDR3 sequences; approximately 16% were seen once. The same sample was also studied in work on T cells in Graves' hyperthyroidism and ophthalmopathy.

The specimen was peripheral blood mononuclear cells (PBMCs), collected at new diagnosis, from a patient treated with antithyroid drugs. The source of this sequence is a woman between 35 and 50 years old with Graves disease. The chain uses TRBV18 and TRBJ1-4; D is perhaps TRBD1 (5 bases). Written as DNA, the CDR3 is TGTGCCAGCTCACAAGGAGGAACAGGTTGGGGTGAAAAACTGTTTTTT. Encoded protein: CASSQGGTGWGEKLFF. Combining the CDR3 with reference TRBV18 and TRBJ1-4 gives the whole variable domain NAGVMQNPRHLVRRRGQEARLRCSPMKGHSHVYWYRQLPEEGLKFMVYLQKENIIDESGMPKERFSAEFPKEGPSILRIQQVVRGDSAAYFCASSQGGTGWGEKLFFGSGTQLSVL.